This record covers a single T cell receptor beta chain. Participants reported their clinical history, and cohort assignment relied on those reports. Resolution of symptoms, clearance, or two negative PCRs was present in recovered Cohort 3 donors. This sample was included in a study of blood T cell repertoires in COVID-19. In the study overall: Researchers got acute and convalescent COVID-19 samples from the United States, Italy and Spain.

J lost 5 bases, V lost 4 bases, and 8 bases had no gene match. Per the germline V gene, CDR1 is SQVTM and CDR2 is ANQGSEA. CDR3 length: 13 amino acids. Source study methods: It was from reference gene primer amplification that nucleated cell counts were estimated. The method was immunoSEQ multiplex PCR; TCRdb's version includes in-frame clones alone and lacks a portion of them. For V, J and clone size, that table is used; D and trimming come from the DNA. The top ten clones hold about 0.7% of a sample with about 500,000 clones, roughly nine tenths of them seen once. The sample consisted of PBMCs or T cells enriched from blood (not recorded which). The sequence came from a woman between 18 and 29 years old who had recovered from COVID-19. The rearrangement links TRBV29-1 to TRBJ2-7; TRBD1 matches at 7 bases. Written as DNA, the CDR3 is TGCAGCGTTGTTAAACCCGACAGGGACGAGCAGTACTTC. Its protein is CSVVKPDRDEQYF.